This T cell receptor beta chain was sequenced in a study of identical twins. Whole-study results and caveats: Out-of-frame beta chain sequences displayed weaker excess sharing between twins.

V lost 3 bases, J lost 8 bases, and 10 bases stayed unmatched. Per the germline V gene, CDR1 is MGHRA and CDR2 is YSYEKL. The CDR3 spans 18 residues. TCRdb re-derived calls from the 5' RACE reads in MiXCR, one entry per CDR3 protein. The data hold about 890,000 distinct CDR3 sequences, with 9% to 15% observed a single time. On this clonotype: Its antigen remains unidentified.

This sample was also put to use in a study of yellow fever vaccine responses in identical twins.

The chain combines TRBV4-1 with TRBJ2-1, with 16 bases aligning to TRBD2. Sequencing was carried out using PBMCs. The receptor comes from a woman younger than 35 in good health. CDR3 sequence (DNA): TGCGCCAGCAGCCACCCCGGGACTAGCGGGAGGGGATTCCATGAGCAGTTCTTC. Residues: CASSHPGTSGRGFHEQFF.